This T cell receptor (beta chain) was retrieved from a study of blood T cell repertoires in COVID-19 (TCRdb year 2020). Regarding the complete study: The collaborator samples originated in the United States, Italy and Spain and spanned the acute and convalescent phases of COVID-19. The material from the prospective study consisted of cDNA or gDNA derived from T cells, B-cell-depleted T cells, or PBMCs. The dataset comprised deeply sampled blood TCRbeta repertoires from subjects exposed to, actively infected with, or recovered from COVID-19. The repertoires were made available in a free public database intended to serve as a resource for research on the immune response to SARS-CoV-2. Samples were obtained from the ongoing ImmuneRACE study (first 160 participants) and from about 1,300 subjects provided by 6 global collaborators. The sample metadata nearly always contained a de-identified subject ID, COVID-19 status, age in years and sex. Where HLA class I and class II types were available, the types were taken from metadata supplied by the sample provider, not from assay-based typing.

About this clone itself: Its antigen remains undetermined. Per-base qualities were not stored, and no clone one base away is much larger.

TCRbeta CDR3 regions were amplified from genomic DNA by means of the immunoSEQ Assay, a bias-controlled multiplex PCR. In the paper's pipeline: Nucleated cell counts per sample were estimated from amplification of reference gene primers within the assay. To quantify the absolute abundance of each unique TCRbeta CDR3 rearrangement, sequence reads were collapsed and filtered. For each sample, productive Simpson clonality was calculated as the square root of Simpson's diversity index across productive rearrangements. In TCRdb, the immuneACCESS table is reduced to in-frame sequences with V and J assigned. These tables do not hold every clone; where another copy was compared, an unresolved V gene accounts for under half, and the others remain unexplained. V and J calls and clone size are as listed in that table; D and trimming were resolved from the DNA. In all, the sample holds under 350,000 clones, and around 89% of those were seen once. The ten largest clones capture about 4.6% of the sample.

CDR1 and CDR2, per the germline V gene, are LGHNT and FRNRAP. Taken from cysteine to phenylalanine, the CDR3 has 11 residues. The read is trimmed to its CDR3 DNA, 33 bases read in frame from base 1. V drops 3 bases and J drops 10 bases, leaving 6 bases in between. Each collaborating institution followed its own protocols to collect whole blood in K2EDTA tubes. For TCRbeta analysis, collaborators shipped samples as frozen whole blood, isolated PBMCs, or DNA extracted from either of those sample types. Overall study outcomes, separate from this receptor: The amount of clinical and demographic metadata varied by source and participant and was provided uncurated.

The sequence came from a man aged 35 to 55 with acute or convalescent COVID-19. The rearrangement joined TRBV12-5 to TRBJ1-4; a weak D assignment points to TRBD1 (5 bases agree). Sequenced input: peripheral blood. The DNA reads as follows: TGTGCTAGTGGTTTAAGGGGAAAACTGTTTTTT. This translates into CASGLRGKLFF.